The next 11 T cell receptor beta chains were all read from a single sample in a study of OX40 agonist ivuxolimab in advanced cancers. Sequencing used immunoSEQ multiplex PCR; TCRdb keeps in-frame clones, though not all of them. The sample carries roughly 81,000 clones, 88% recorded once. Material: CD4+ or CD8+ T cells sorted from blood, obtained in a trial of the OX40 agonist ivuxolimab. The receptors were gathered from an adult with an advanced solid tumor such as melanoma, head and neck, liver or kidney cancer.

This clone was observed once. The V and J genes are TRBV19 and TRBJ2-5, with D perhaps being TRBD1 or TRBD2 (5 bases each). This CDR3 is built from 14 residues. The germline CDR1 and CDR2 sequences are LNHDA and SQIVND (reference sequence). The ends were cut back, 5 bases at V and 5 bases at J, with 15 bases in the middle. This CDR3 is CASSPGGGLETQYF. CDR3 sequence (DNA): TGTGCCAGTAGTCCCGGTGGGGGTTTGGAGACCCAGTACTTC. The whole variable domain, filled in from reference TRBV19 and TRBJ2-5, reads DGGITQSPKYLFRKEGQNVTLSCEQNLNHDAMYWYRQDPGQGLRLIYYSQIVNDFQKGDIAEGYSVSREKKESFPLTVTSAQKNPTAFYLCASSPGGGLETQYFGPGTRLLVL.

This clone has just a few counts. As DNA, the CDR3 is TGTGCCAGCACCTCATACGGGGAGTTCCATAATTCACCCCTCCACTTT. Its protein is CASTSYGEFHNSPLHF. The rearrangement joins TRBV28 to TRBJ1-6; D gene unclear. CDR3 size: 16 residues. The V end was cut by 7 bases, the J end by 5 bases, with 18 bases between. Germline values: CDR1 MDHEN, CDR2 SYDVKM.

J is TRBJ1-1 and V is TRBV11-3, with D maybe TRBD1 (5 bases). Per the germline V gene, CDR1 is SGHNT and CDR2 is YENEEA. CDR3 length equals 15 residues. The germline V and J ends were trimmed by 1 base and 2 bases, with 11 bases remaining between them. CDR3 nucleotide sequence: TGTGCCAGCAGCTTAGGGCTTGGGGGAAACACTGAAGCTTTCTTT. Its protein is CASSLGLGGNTEAFF. Complete variable domain (other parts from reference TRBV11-3 and TRBJ1-1): EAGVVQSPRYKIIEKKQPVAFWCNPISGHNTLYWYLQNLGQGPELLIRYENEEAVDDSQLPKDRFSAERLKGVDSTLKIQPAELGDSAVYLCASSLGLGGNTEAFFGQGTRLTVV.

This sequence joins TRBV7-9 and TRBJ1-2; no clear D gene. The germline V and J ends were trimmed by 8 bases and 3 bases, with 13 bases remaining between them. CDR3 size: 13 residues. In germline, CDR1 is SEHNR, CDR2 FQNEAQ (reference sequence). The CDR3 DNA follows: TGTGCCAGCGGGTTGCGAGAGGACTATGGCTACACCTTC. Protein sequence: CASGLREDYGYTF.

The V and J genes are TRBV28 and TRBJ1-5; D perhaps matches TRBD1 (6 bases). The CDR3 runs to 15 residues. V was cut by 3 bases and J by 2 bases, with 11 bases left in between. Germline CDR1 is MDHEN and CDR2 is SYDVKM. CDR3: CASSFRRGGNQPQHF. Written as DNA, the CDR3 is TGTGCCAGCAGTTTCCGCAGGGGCGGCAATCAGCCCCAGCATTTT.

The chain couples TRBV5-1 to TRBJ2-1, with D perhaps TRBD2 (6 bases). Looked up from germline, CDR1 is SGHRS and CDR2 is YFSETQ. V lost 3 bases and J lost 8, with 21 bases in between. This CDR3 contains 16 residues. The CDR3 bases are TGCGCCAGCAGCTCGACTAGTGGGATACCCTGGGATGAGCAGTTCTTC. Its protein is CASSSTSGIPWDEQFF.

The V and J genes are TRBV2 and TRBJ1-1; possible D gene TRBD1, 6 bases. The germline V gene has CDR1 SNHLY and CDR2 FYNNEI. V was trimmed by 6 bases and J by 4 bases, leaving 12 bases between them. The CDR3 has 13 amino acids. CDR3 bases: TGTGCCAGCAGGTTAGTAGGGGGCACTGAAGCTTTCTTT. The encoded protein is CASRLVGGTEAFF.

The chain joins TRBV19 to TRBJ1-5; 7 nucleotides line up with TRBD1. CDR3 length: 13 amino acids. Trimming took 8 bases from V and 6 from J; bases not matched to a gene: 7. Germline V gene lookup returns CDR1 LNHDA and CDR2 SQIVND (reference sequence). The CDR3: CASRRGSGQPQHF. The CDR3 DNA is TGTGCCAGTCGCAGGGGGTCCGGTCAGCCCCAGCATTTT.

This clone was observed once. The rearrangement uses TRBV6-1 and TRBJ1-2; D is undetermined. CDR3 length: 16 amino acids. Germline loops: CDR1 MNHNS, CDR2 SASEGT. V was pared by 2 bases and J by 3 bases, with 16 bases between. The CDR3, as DNA: TGTGCCAGCAGTGAAATAGCCGGGCAAAGGGACTATGGCTACACCTTC. This sequence encodes CASSEIAGQRDYGYTF.

This chain connects TRBV7-3 to TRBJ2-1, with D perhaps matching TRBD1 or TRBD2 (5 bases each). Germline CDR1 is SGHTA and CDR2 is FQGTGA. Trimming took off 5 bases at V and 10 bases at J, with 12 bases between the two ends. The CDR3 runs to 12 residues. CDR3: CASSPGAYEQFF. The CDR3 DNA sequence: TGTGCCAGCAGCCCCGGGGCTTACGAGCAGTTCTTC.

This rearrangement joins TRBV4-2 to TRBJ2-2; D may be TRBD1 or TRBD2 (5 bases each). The CDR3 is 15 amino acids. Trimming removed 4 bases from V and 4 bases from J, with 13 bases in between. Germline CDR1 LGHNA, CDR2 YNFKEQ. CDR3 nucleotides: TGTGCCAGCAGCCCGGGGCTAGAGGGCACCGGGGAGCTGTTTTTT. This sequence encodes CASSPGLEGTGELFF.